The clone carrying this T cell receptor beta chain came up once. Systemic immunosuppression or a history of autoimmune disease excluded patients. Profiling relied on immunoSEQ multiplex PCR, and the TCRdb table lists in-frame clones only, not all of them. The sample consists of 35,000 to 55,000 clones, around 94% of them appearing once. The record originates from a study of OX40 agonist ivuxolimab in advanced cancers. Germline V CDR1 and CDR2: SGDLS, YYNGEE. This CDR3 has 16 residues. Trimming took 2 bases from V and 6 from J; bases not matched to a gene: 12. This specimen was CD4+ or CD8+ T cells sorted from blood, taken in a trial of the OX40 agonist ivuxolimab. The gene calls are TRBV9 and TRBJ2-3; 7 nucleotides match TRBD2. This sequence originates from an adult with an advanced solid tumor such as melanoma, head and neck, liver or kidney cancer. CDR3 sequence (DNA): TGTGCCAGCAGCGTGGGAGGGCGGGAGTCTTGGGATACGCAGTATTTT. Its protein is CASSVGGRESWDTQYF.